One T cell receptor beta chain is described in this entry. Produced via immunoSEQ multiplex PCR; TCRdb's table is partial and in-frame only. The sample holds 70,000 to 90,000 clones, around 72% seen once. The data stem from a study of blood T cell repertoires in COVID-19. Study-wide background: Material from acute and convalescent COVID-19 was sourced from the United States, Italy and Spain.

The CDR3 covers 13 residues. Germline values: CDR1 SGHTA, CDR2 FQGNSA. Trimming shortened V by 6 bases and J by 9 bases, and 12 bases separated the two germline ends. The receptor was derived from a human donor with acute or convalescent COVID-19. The donor label of this sample is uncertain. Material: peripheral blood. The chain is built from TRBV7-2 and TRBJ1-6; D not resolved. CDR3 loop: CASSQVRGSPLHF. In nucleotides, the CDR3 is TGTGCCAGCAGTCAGGTGCGGGGTTCACCCCTCCACTTT.